This T cell receptor (beta chain) was sequenced during a study of T cells after yellow fever vaccination. Study-level information: Investigators sorted EM, EMRA, CM and Tscm memory subsets, relying on CD3, CD45RA, CCR7 and CD95.

A 5'RACE template-switching step, the method used to make TCR cDNA, added a universal primer site and UMIs. Via MiXCR, TCRdb re-called the 5' RACE reads, giving one row per CDR3 protein. The sample holds some 9,300 distinct CDR3 sequences, 4% to 6% seen once. Looked up from germline, CDR1 is LGHDT and CDR2 is YNNKEL (reference sequence). CDR3 size: 17 residues. Between the trimmed V and J ends, which lost 11 bases and 0 bases, there was a span of 22 bases. Points from the study as a whole: Sorted memory subsets showed almost no vaccine-responding clonotypes on day 0.

The material sequenced was PBMCs, either bulk or a sorted T-cell subset (CD4+, CD8+, memory, or dextramer-sorted; not recorded which), taken around 15 days after the first yellow fever vaccination. The V and J genes are TRBV3-1 and TRBJ2-2; D is ambiguous. The receptor was derived from a man aged 18 to 29 who received the YFV17D yellow fever vaccine. The CDR3 region is CACCKLSGPANTGELFF. Here the CDR3 DNA reads TGTGCCTGCTGCAAATTATCTGGGCCGGCGAACACCGGGGAGCTGTTTTTT.